Included here is one T cell receptor (beta chain) sequence, with context. This entry is derived from a study of long-term antiretroviral therapy in people with HIV. Run at survey level, the immunoSEQ assay was version v3.0. The sequencing target was about 35,000-55,000 T-cell genomes per sample. Generated by immunoSEQ multiplex PCR, the TCRdb table keeps only in-frame clones and is missing some. Among around 18,000 clones listed, around 76% were seen once. Source: unsorted PBMCs, taken 0.5 years before starting antiretroviral therapy. The sequence came from a woman between 45 and 60 years old with HIV.

The DNA of the CDR3 is TGCGCCAGCAGTCCCGGACAGGTCGTTCAGCCCCAGCATTTT. The encoded protein is CASSPGQVVQPQHF. The chain combines TRBV4-1 with TRBJ1-5; 7 nucleotides match TRBD1. Germline values: CDR1 MGHRA, CDR2 YSYEKL. The CDR3 covers 14 residues. Trimming removed 6 bases from V and 6 bases from J; junction bases left unmatched: 8.